Listed here are 3 T cell receptor beta chains from one sample, sequenced in a study of immune heterogeneity within non-small cell lung tumors. In a multiplex PCR, 32 V and 13 J primers amplified TCR beta CDR3. Via MiXCR, TCRdb re-called the multiplex PCR reads, giving one row per CDR3 protein. The repertoire holds 9,500 to 13,000 distinct CDR3 sequences, with around 27% as singletons. Bulk tumor genomic DNA, approximately 560 ng per sample, was used as template. Several widely spaced biopsies per primary tumor were taken during surgery. Their non-small cell lung cancer was newly diagnosed and untreated, and the patients underwent curative surgery. The sample was lung tumor tissue. Every receptor here comes from a woman between 45 and 65 years old with non-small cell lung cancer.

Concerning this clonotype itself: The junction does not match germline at one end; this may be a read error. The chain couples TRBV7-3 to TRBJ1-1; no clear D gene. In germline, CDR1 is SGHTA, CDR2 FQGTGA. The CDR3 totals 12 residues. CDR3 protein: CASSLENTEVFF. The CDR3 DNA reads as TGTGCCAGCAGCCTAGAGAACACTGAAGTTTTCTTT. The full variable domain, completed using reference TRBV7-3 and TRBJ1-1, is GAGVSQTPSNKVTEKGKYVELRCDPISGHTALYWYRQSLGQGPEFLIYFQGTGAADDSGLPNDRFFAVRPEGSVSTLKIQRTERGDSAVYLCASSLENTEVFFGQGTRLTVV.

As concerns this clonotype: This clone may be a read error of a much larger clone one base away. The J gene is TRBJ1-2, the V gene TRBV24-1; 10 nucleotides align to TRBD1. The CDR3 runs to 15 residues. The trim removed 6 bases at V and 4 bases at J, leaving 7 bases unmatched. CDR1 is KGHDR, CDR2 SFDVKD, per germline. This chain's CDR3 is CATSHPGQGGYGYTF. CDR3 sequence (DNA): TGTGCCACCAGTCATCCCGGACAGGGGGGCTATGGCTACACCTTC.

With respect to this clonotype: A clone one base away is much larger, so this may be a read error. The CDR3 end shows no conserved phenylalanine or tryptophan, and so a read error is likely. V and J are TRBV9 and TRBJ2-2; the D gene is possibly TRBD1 (6 bases). The CDR3 has 17 residues. Germline loops: CDR1 SGDLS, CDR2 YYNGEE. The V and J ends lost 0 bases and 1 base respectively, with 13 bases between them. The CDR3 nucleotides are TGTGCCAGCAGCGTAGGGAGGAACAGGGTGAACACCGGGGAGCTGTTTCTT. It yields the protein CASSVGRNRVNTGELFL.